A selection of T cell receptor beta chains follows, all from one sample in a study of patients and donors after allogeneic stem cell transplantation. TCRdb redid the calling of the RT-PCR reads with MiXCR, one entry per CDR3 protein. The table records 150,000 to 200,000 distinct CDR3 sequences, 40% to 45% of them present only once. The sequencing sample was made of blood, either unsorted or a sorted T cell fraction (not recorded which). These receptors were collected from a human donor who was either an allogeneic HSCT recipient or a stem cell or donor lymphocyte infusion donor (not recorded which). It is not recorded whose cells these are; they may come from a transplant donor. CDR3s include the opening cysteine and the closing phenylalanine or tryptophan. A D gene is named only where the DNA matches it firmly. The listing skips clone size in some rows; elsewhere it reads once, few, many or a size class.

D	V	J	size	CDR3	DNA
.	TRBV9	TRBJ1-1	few	CASSVGSGQGYGAFF	TGTGCCAGCAGCGTAGGATCGGGGCAGGGGTATGGAGCTTTCTTT
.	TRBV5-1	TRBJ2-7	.	CASSPDGSYEQYF	TGCGCCAGCAGCCCGGACGGCTCCTACGAGCAGTACTTC
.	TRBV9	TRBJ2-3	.	CASSVSPGDDTQYF	TGTGCCAGCAGCGTATCGCCAGGGGATGATACGCAGTATTTT
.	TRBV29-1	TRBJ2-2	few	CSVEVTGELFF	TGCAGCGTTGAAGTCACCGGGGAGCTGTTTTTT
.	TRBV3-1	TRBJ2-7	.	CASSPLSGGGYEQYF	TGTGCCAGCAGCCCTCTATCCGGGGGTGGCTACGAGCAGTACTTC
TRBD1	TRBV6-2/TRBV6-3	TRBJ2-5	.	CASSLDREVEETQYF	TGTGCCAGCAGTTTGGACAGGGAGGTTGAAGAGACCCAGTACTTC
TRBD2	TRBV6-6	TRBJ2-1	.	CASSYRREGRNEQFF	TGTGCCAGCAGTTACAGGCGGGAGGGCCGGAATGAGCAGTTCTTC
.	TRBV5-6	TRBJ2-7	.	CASSLIYKHSYEQYF	TGTGCCAGCAGCTTAATATATAAGCACTCCTACGAGCAGTACTTC
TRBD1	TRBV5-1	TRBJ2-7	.	CASSLATGTGAYEQYF	TGCGCCAGCAGCTTGGCTACCGGGACAGGGGCCTACGAGCAGTACTTC
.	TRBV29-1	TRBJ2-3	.	CSVEIRGMALTDTQYF	TGCAGCGTTGAAATCAGGGGCATGGCGCTGACAGATACGCAGTATTTT
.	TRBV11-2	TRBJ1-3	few	CASSLYRGSGSGNTIYF	TGTGCCAGCAGCTTATACCGAGGGTCTGGCTCTGGAAACACCATATATTTT
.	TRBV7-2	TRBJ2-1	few	CASSRTGTSLSSYNEQFF	TGTGCCAGCAGCCGGACCGGGACTTCCTTGAGCTCCTACAATGAGCAGTTCTTC
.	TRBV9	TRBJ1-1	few	CASSEGQNTEAFF	TGTGCCAGCAGCGAGGGACAGAACACTGAAGCTTTCTTT
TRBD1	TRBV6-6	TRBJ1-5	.	CASSFWMTGAYQPQHF	TGTGCCAGCAGTTTCTGGATGACAGGGGCATATCAGCCCCAGCATTTT
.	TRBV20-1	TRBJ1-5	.	CSARPWRDGSNQPQHF	TGCAGTGCTAGACCATGGAGAGACGGTAGCAATCAGCCCCAGCATTTT
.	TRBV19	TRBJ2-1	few	CASSMGPANNEQFF	TGTGCCAGTAGTATGGGGCCGGCGAACAATGAGCAGTTCTTC
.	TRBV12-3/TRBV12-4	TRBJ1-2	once	CASRNGQPPDGYTF	TGTGCCAGCAGGAACGGACAGCCCCCGGATGGCTACACCTTC
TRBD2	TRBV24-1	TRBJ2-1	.	CATSGPGLQQFF	TGTGCCACCAGTGGGCCGGGACTACAGCAGTTCTTC
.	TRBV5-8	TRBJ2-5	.	CASSTWSQEETQYF	TGTGCCAGCAGCACCTGGTCCCAGGAAGAGACCCAGTACTTC
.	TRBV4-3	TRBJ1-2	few	CASSREGGRGYTF	TGCGCCAGCAGCCGGGAGGGGGGACGGGGCTACACCTTC
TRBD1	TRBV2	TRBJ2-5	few	CASSWDRGQETQYF	TGTGCCAGCAGTTGGGACAGGGGCCAAGAGACCCAGTACTTC
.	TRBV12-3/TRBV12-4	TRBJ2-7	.	CASSPRDPPSYEQYF	TGTGCCAGCAGTCCCCGGGACCCCCCGTCCTACGAGCAGTACTTC
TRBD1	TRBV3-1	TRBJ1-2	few	CASSQPRQGNNVYYGYTF	TGTGCCAGCAGCCAACCCCGACAGGGCAATAACGTCTACTATGGCTACACCTTC
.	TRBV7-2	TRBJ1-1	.	CASSETAARQGGTEAFF	TGTGCCAGCAGCGAGACGGCAGCCCGACAAGGTGGAACTGAAGCTTTCTTT
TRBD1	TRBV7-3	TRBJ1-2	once	CASSLGDRERDGYTF	TGTGCCAGCAGCCTAGGGGACAGGGAGAGGGATGGCTACACCTTC
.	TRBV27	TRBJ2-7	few	CASSFSGQNYEQYF	TGTGCCAGCAGTTTTTCCGGACAGAACTACGAGCAGTACTTC
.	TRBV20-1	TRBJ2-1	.	CSARDGNERSPYNEQFF	TGCAGTGCTAGAGACGGTAATGAGCGGAGCCCCTACAATGAGCAGTTCTTC
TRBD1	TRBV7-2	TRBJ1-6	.	CASSDTGTVNSPLHF	TGTGCCAGCAGCGATACCGGGACAGTTAATTCACCCCTCCACTTT
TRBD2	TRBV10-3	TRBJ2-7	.	CAISEETSGSSYEQYF	TGTGCCATCAGTGAGGAAACTAGCGGCAGCTCCTACGAGCAGTACTTC
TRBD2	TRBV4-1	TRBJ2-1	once	CASSQDPSGRANEQFF	TGCGCCAGCAGCCAAGATCCTAGCGGGAGGGCCAATGAGCAGTTCTTC
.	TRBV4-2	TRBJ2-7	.	CASSQGNGPKFYEQYF	TGTGCCAGCAGCCAAGGTAACGGCCCCAAGTTCTACGAGCAGTACTTC
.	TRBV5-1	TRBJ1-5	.	CASSRLGEDQPQHF	TGCGCCAGCAGCCGACTTGGCGAGGATCAGCCCCAGCATTTT
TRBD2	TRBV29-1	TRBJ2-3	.	CSVEDSKGLASTDTQYF	TGCAGCGTTGAAGATTCTAAGGGACTAGCGAGCACAGATACGCAGTATTTT
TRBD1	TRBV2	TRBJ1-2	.	CASYATGQVGGYTF	TGTGCCAGCTACGCGACAGGGCAAGTTGGGGGCTACACCTTC
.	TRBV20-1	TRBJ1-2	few	CSAREGVRLTNYGYTF	TGCAGTGCTAGAGAAGGAGTACGGCTTACTAACTATGGCTACACCTTC
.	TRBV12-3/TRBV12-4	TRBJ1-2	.	CASSFVPGADYGYTF	TGTGCCAGCAGTTTCGTCCCAGGGGCGGACTATGGCTACACCTTC
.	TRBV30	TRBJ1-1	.	CAWSEGVVTEAFF	TGTGCCTGGAGTGAGGGAGTGGTCACTGAAGCTTTCTTT
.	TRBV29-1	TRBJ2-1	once	CSVELGSSYNEQFF	TGCAGCGTTGAGTTAGGGAGCTCCTACAATGAGCAGTTCTTC
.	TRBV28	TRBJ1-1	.	CASSFRQGYTEAFF	TGTGCCAGCAGTTTCCGGCAGGGGTACACTGAAGCTTTCTTT
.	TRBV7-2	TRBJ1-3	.	CASSLSVGNTIYF	TGTGCCAGCAGCTTAAGCGTTGGAAACACCATATATTTT
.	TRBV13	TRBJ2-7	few	CASSPSVANYEQYF	TGTGCCAGCAGCCCCTCGGTGGCCAACTACGAGCAGTACTTC
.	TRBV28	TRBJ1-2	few	CASSFGSGRGYTF	TGTGCCAGCAGTTTCGGTTCGGGACGTGGCTACACCTTC
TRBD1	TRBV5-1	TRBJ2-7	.	CASSSRGRSSYEQYF	TGCGCCAGCAGCTCCAGGGGGCGAAGTTCCTACGAGCAGTACTTC
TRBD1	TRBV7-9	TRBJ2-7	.	CASSRRDSLYEQYF	TGTGCCAGCAGCCGCCGGGACAGTCTCTACGAGCAGTACTTC